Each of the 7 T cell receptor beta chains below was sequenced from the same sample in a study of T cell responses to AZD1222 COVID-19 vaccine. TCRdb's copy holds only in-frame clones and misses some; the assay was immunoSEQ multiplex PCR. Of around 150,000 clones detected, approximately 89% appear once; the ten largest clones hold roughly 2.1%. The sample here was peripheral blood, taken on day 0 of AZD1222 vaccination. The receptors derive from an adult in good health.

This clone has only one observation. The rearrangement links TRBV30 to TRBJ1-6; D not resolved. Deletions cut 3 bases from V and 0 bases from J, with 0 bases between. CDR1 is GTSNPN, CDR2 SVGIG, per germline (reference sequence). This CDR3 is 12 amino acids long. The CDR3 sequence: CAWSSYNSPLHF. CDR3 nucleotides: TGTGCCTGGAGCTCCTATAATTCACCCCTCCACTTT.

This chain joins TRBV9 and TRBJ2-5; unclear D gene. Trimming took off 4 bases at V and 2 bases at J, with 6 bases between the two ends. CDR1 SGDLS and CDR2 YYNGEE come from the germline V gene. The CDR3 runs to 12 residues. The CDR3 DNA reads TGTGCCAGCAGCCCCGAGCAAGAGACCCAGTACTTC. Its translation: CASSPEQETQYF.

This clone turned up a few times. For the CDR3, the DNA is TGCGCCAGCAGCCAGCGAGACTCTGGAAACACCATATATTTT. Translating it yields CASSQRDSGNTIYF. J is TRBJ1-3 and V is TRBV4-1, with D unclear. V lost 3 bases and J lost 0, with 6 bases in between. Per the germline V gene, CDR1 is MGHRA and CDR2 is YSYEKL. This CDR3 comprises 14 residues.

The CDR3 loop is CASKQGTGGPNYGYTF. As DNA, the CDR3 is TGTGCCAGCAAGCAAGGGACAGGGGGACCTAACTATGGCTACACCTTC. V gene TRBV14 combines with J gene TRBJ1-2, with 11 bases fitting TRBD1. The germline CDR1 and CDR2 sequences are SGHDN and FVKESK. The CDR3 length is 16 residues. V shed 7 bases, J shed 0 bases, and the junction held 7 bases outside the gene matches. Full variable domain (missing parts from reference TRBV14 and TRBJ1-2): EAGVTQFPSHSVIEKGQTVTLRCDPISGHDNLYWYRRVMGKEIKFLLHFVKESKQDESGMPNNRFLAERTGGTYSTLKVQPAELEDSGVYFCASKQGTGGPNYGYTFGSGTRLTVV.

The CDR3 region is CASRKTGTGVRRDTQYF. DNA of the CDR3: TGTGCCAGCAGAAAAACCGGGACAGGGGTTCGGCGGGATACGCAGTATTTT. The V gene is TRBV7-2, the J gene TRBJ2-3; TRBD1 aligns across 10 bases. CDR1 is SGHTA, CDR2 FQGNSA, per germline. The V and J ends lost 6 bases and 6 bases, in that order; junction bases with no gene match: 15. The CDR3 has 17 residues.

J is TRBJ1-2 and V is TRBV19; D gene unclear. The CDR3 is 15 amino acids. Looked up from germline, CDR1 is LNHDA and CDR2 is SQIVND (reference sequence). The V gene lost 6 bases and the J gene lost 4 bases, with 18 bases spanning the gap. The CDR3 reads CASSVMSRPAYGYTF. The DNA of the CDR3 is TGTGCCAGTAGCGTCATGTCGCGCCCCGCCTATGGCTACACCTTC.

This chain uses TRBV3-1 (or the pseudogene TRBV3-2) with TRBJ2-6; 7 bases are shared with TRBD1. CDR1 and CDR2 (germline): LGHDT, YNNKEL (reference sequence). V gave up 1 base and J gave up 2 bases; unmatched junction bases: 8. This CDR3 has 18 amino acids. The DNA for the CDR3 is TGTGCCAGCAGCCAAGCGACAGGGAGAATTGCTGGGGCCAACGTCCTGACTTTC. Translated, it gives CASSQATGRIAGANVLTF.